This TCR beta chain was sequenced in a study of tumor-infiltrating lymphocytes in primary liver carcinoma. The CDR3 consists of 13 residues. Trimming pared 0 bases from V and 9 bases from J, leaving 9 bases between. Production of TCR beta cDNA used roughly 0.55 ug total RNA together with a constant-region primer. Construction of TCR beta libraries relied on three successive nested multiplex PCR rounds employing slightly modified ARM-PCR. A C-beta reverse primer was combined with TRBV1-TRBV30 forward primers in the first two PCR rounds, and each round had 10 cycles. TCRdb re-called the multiplex PCR reads with MiXCR, one entry per CDR3 protein. The table records hundreds of thousands of distinct CDR3 sequences, 58% of them present only once. Unsorted whole blood supplied the blood RNA, and germline DNA was isolated too. This clonotype was counted only a few times. Likely a read error: the CDR3 ends without its conserved phenylalanine or tryptophan.

The rearrangement uses TRBV12-3 or TRBV12-4 and TRBJ2-1, with unresolved D. The sequence derives from a woman aged 25 to 39 with primary liver carcinoma and hepatitis B virus infection. Material: peripheral blood. The CDR3 nucleotides read TGTGCCAGCAGTTTAGCCTTGTATATTGAGCAGTTCCTC. Protein sequence: CASSLALYIEQFL.